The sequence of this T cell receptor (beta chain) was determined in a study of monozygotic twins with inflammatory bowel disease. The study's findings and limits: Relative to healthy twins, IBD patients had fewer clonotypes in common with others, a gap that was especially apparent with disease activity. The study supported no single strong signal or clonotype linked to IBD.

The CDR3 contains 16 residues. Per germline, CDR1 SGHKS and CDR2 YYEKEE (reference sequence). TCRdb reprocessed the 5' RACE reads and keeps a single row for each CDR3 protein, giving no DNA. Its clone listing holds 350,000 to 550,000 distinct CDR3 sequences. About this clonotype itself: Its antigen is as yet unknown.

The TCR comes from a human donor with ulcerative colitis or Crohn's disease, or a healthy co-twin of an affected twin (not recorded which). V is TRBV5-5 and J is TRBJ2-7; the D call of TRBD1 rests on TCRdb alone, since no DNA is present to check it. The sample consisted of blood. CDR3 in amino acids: CASSFLQGINGYEQYF.